What follows are 17 T cell receptor beta chains derived from one specimen sequenced in a study of blood T cell repertoires in COVID-19. Method: immunoSEQ multiplex PCR; TCRdb's copy keeps in-frame clones and lacks some. The sample has around 400,000 clones, approximately 89% seen once. What was sequenced was peripheral blood. These receptors all come from a woman in her sixties with COVID-19, enrolled during active disease.

The chain links TRBV9 to TRBJ1-2; TRBD1 aligns across 12 bases. The germline V gene encodes CDR1 SGDLS and CDR2 YYNGEE. Trimming took 4 bases from V and 8 from J; bases not matched to a gene: 9. The CDR3 contains 15 residues. CDR3 residues: CASSTQGTGGRGYTF. For the CDR3, the DNA is TGTGCCAGCAGCACCCAGGGGACAGGGGGCAGAGGCTACACCTTC.

CDR3 sequence (DNA): TGTGCCAGCAGCAAAGCGCCGGACAGGCTCGGGAACACAGATACGCAGTATTTT. Translated: CASSKAPDRLGNTDTQYF. This chain uses TRBV21-1 with TRBJ2-3; TRBD1, the D gene given by the table, was not confirmed from the DNA. TRBV21-1 is shown as a pseudogene. CDR3 length equals 18 residues.

The chain links TRBV5-1 to TRBJ2-2; 7 nucleotides agree with TRBD1. V was clipped by 4 bases and J by 4 bases; unmatched bases: 4. This CDR3 spans 14 amino acids. Germline CDR1 SGHRS, CDR2 YFSETQ. CDR3 loop: CASSLYRGTGELFF. The CDR3 DNA sequence: TGCGCCAGCAGCCTGTACAGGGGCACCGGGGAGCTGTTTTTT.

This clone occurred a few times. The CDR3 protein is CASSFGGNTEAFF. Here the CDR3 DNA reads TGTGCCAGCAGCTTCGGGGGGAACACTGAAGCTTTCTTT. V gene TRBV7-3 combines with J gene TRBJ1-1, with TRBD1 as a possible D gene (5 bases). The germline CDR1 and CDR2 sequences are SGHTA and FQGTGA. This CDR3 has 13 amino acids. Trimming left V 3 bases short and J 1 base short, with 6 bases between.

CDR3 region: CASRRGGSGNQPQHF. The CDR3 DNA reads as TGTGCCAGCAGGAGGGGGGGGTCTGGCAATCAGCCCCAGCATTTT. The chain couples TRBV6-6 to TRBJ1-5; possibly TRBD1 for D (6 bases). Germline V gene lookup returns CDR1 MNHNY and CDR2 SVGAGI (reference sequence). Trimming removed 6 bases at V and 2 bases at J, with 14 bases between. The CDR3 runs to 15 residues.

The chain is built from TRBV5-6 and TRBJ1-2, with D tentatively TRBD1 (6 bases). Trimming left V 3 bases short and J 0 bases short, with 12 bases between. The CDR3 length is 15 residues. Germline V CDR1 and CDR2: SGHDT, YYEEEE. CDR3 sequence (DNA): TGTGCCAGCAGCTACTCAGGGGCTCCTAACTATGGCTACACCTTC. It yields the protein CASSYSGAPNYGYTF.

This clone was detected once. This chain joins TRBV11-2 and TRBJ2-7, with D possibly being TRBD2 (6 bases). Germline CDR1 and CDR2: SGHAT and FQNNGV. V lost 1 base, J lost 4 bases, and 11 bases lay in between. CDR3 size: 14 residues. The CDR3 region is CASSLAGGRYEQYF. DNA of the CDR3: TGTGCCAGCAGCTTAGCTGGGGGGAGATACGAGCAGTACTTC.

Turning to this clone: The sample has other DNA sequences that encode this CDR3 too. This chain links TRBV6-5 with TRBJ2-2, with a tentative D call TRBD1 (6 bases). V lost 0 bases, J lost 2 bases, and 7 bases lay in between. The V gene's germline CDR1 is MNHEY and CDR2 SVGAGI. This CDR3 is built from 15 residues. Here the CDR3 DNA reads TGTGCCAGCAGTTACTCAGGGGGAAACACCGGGGAGCTGTTTTTT. Protein product: CASSYSGGNTGELFF.

The chain uses TRBV5-1 and TRBJ1-1; 7 positions agree with TRBD1. CDR3 length: 15 amino acids. The junction had 6 bases not matched to a gene; V was cut back by 4 bases and J by 0 bases. Germline CDR1 and CDR2: SGHRS and YFSETQ. This CDR3 reads CASSLLTGLNTEAFF. The CDR3 DNA reads as TGCGCCAGCAGCCTATTGACAGGGTTGAACACTGAAGCTTTCTTT.

In this sample, this clone turned up a few times. The chain joins TRBV13 to TRBJ2-2, with a tentative D call TRBD2 (6 bases). Trimming removed 5 bases from V and 2 bases from J, with 12 bases in between. The germline V gene encodes CDR1 PRHDT and CDR2 FYEKMQ (reference sequence). This CDR3 is 15 amino acids long. This CDR3 reads CASSPGLPNTGELFF. As DNA, the CDR3 is TGTGCCAGCAGCCCGGGACTTCCTAACACCGGGGAGCTGTTTTTT.

The rearrangement uses TRBV10-1 and TRBJ1-4; 8 nucleotides match TRBD1. The germline CDR1 and CDR2 sequences are WNHNN and SYGVQD (reference sequence). The CDR3 contains 14 residues. Trimming at V came to 6 bases and at J to 3 bases, leaving 3 bases not matched to a gene. CDR3 DNA: TGCGCCAGCAGCCCGGGACAGGCTAATGAAAAACTGTTTTTT. Translating gives CASSPGQANEKLFF.

CDR3 in amino acids: CASIGQMNTEAFF. CDR3 nucleotides: TGTGCCAGCATCGGACAGATGAACACTGAAGCTTTCTTT. This chain connects TRBV21-1 to TRBJ1-1; the table's D gene call, TRBD1, was not cross checked with the DNA. TRBV21-1 is designated a pseudogene. The CDR3 extends over 13 amino acids.

The genes are TRBV7-6 and TRBJ1-6; maybe TRBD1 (6 bases). The V gene lost 4 bases and the J gene lost 1 base, with 8 bases spanning the gap. Germline V CDR1 and CDR2: SGHVS, FNYEAQ. There are 15 residues in the CDR3. The DNA of the CDR3 is TGTGCCAGCAGCTCCAGGGGTTCCTATAATTCACCCCTCCACTTT. This translates into CASSSRGSYNSPLHF.

The rearrangement joins TRBV10-1 to TRBJ1-1; possibly TRBD1 for D (6 bases). V lost 6 bases to trimming and J lost 5 bases, with 19 bases between them. CDR1 and CDR2 (germline): WNHNN, SYGVQD (reference sequence). This CDR3 has 15 residues. CDR3: CASSPRGRGSTEAFF. The CDR3 coding sequence is TGCGCCAGCAGCCCCCGCGGTAGGGGGAGTACTGAAGCTTTCTTT.

The rearrangement links TRBV2 to TRBJ2-7; D gene ambiguous. The CDR3 totals 10 residues. V was shortened by 6 bases and J by 4 bases, with 4 bases between the two germline ends. CDR1 SNHLY and CDR2 FYNNEI come from the germline V gene. CDR3 loop: CASSTYEQYF. In DNA form, the CDR3 reads TGTGCCAGCAGCACATACGAGCAGTACTTC.

V and J are TRBV29-1 and TRBJ1-1, with 7 bases lining up with TRBD1. CDR1 and CDR2 (germline): SQVTM, ANQGSEA. The V segment lost 4 bases and the J segment 0 bases; nucleotides outside the gene matches: 8. The CDR3 contains 15 residues. CDR3 DNA: TGCAGCGTTGTGGTAGAGGGGGCTCTGAACACTGAAGCTTTCTTT. It encodes CSVVVEGALNTEAFF.

A word on this clone: The germline gene is not matched at one end of the junction; a read error may be the cause. V gene TRBV7-9 combines with J gene TRBJ1-2, with 8 bases aligning to TRBD1. Germline values: CDR1 SEHNR, CDR2 FQNEAQ (reference sequence). The CDR3 spans 12 residues. CDR3 protein: CASSPSGTGVAF. In nucleotides, the CDR3 is TGTGCCAGCAGCCCATCCGGGACAGGAGTCGCCTTC. Together with reference TRBV7-9 and TRBJ1-2, the CDR3 gives the full variable domain: DTGVSQNPRHKITKRGQNVTFRCDPISEHNRLYWYRQTLGQGPEFLTYFQNEAQLEKSRLLSDRFSAERPKGSFSTLEIQRTEQGDSAMYLCASSPSGTGVAFGSGTRLTVV.